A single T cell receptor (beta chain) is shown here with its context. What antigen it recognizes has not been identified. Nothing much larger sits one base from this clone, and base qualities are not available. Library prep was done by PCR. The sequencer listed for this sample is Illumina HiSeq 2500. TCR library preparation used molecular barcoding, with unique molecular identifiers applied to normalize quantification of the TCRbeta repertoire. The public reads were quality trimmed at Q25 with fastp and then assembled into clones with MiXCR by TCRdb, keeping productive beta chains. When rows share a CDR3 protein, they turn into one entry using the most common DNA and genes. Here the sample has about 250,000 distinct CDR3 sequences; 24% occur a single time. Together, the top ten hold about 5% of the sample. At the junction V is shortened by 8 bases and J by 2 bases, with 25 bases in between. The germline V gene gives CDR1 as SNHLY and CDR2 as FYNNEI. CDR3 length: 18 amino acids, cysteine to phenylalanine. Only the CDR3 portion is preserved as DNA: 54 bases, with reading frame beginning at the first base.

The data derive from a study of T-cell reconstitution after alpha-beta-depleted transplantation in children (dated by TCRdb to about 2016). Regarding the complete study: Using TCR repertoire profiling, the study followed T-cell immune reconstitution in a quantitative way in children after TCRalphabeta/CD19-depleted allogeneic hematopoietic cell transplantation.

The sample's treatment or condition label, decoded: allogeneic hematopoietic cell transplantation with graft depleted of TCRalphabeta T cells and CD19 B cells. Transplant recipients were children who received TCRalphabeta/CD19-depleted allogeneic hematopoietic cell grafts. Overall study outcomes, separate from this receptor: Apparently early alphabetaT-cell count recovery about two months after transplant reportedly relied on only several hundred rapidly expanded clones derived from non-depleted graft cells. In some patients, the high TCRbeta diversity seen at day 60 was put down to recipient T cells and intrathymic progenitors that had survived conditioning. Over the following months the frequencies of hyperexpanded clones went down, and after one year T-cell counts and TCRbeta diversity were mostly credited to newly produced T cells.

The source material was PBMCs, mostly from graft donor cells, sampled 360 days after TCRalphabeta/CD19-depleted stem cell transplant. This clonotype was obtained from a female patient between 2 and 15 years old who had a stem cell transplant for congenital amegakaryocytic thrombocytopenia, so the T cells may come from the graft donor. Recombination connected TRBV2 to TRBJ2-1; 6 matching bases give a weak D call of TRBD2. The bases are TGTGCCAGCTTCTTTCCCTTAGCATCGGGAGATACCTACAATGAGCAGTTCTTC. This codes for CASFFPLASGDTYNEQFF.